One sample yielded the 10 T cell receptor beta chains listed below, sequenced in a study of human T cells and chemical hapten exposure. TCRdb analysed the RACE reads with MiXCR anew, one entry per CDR3 protein. In the table there are about 120,000 distinct CDR3 sequences, roughly 13% of which are singletons. Time point described: patch test 1, 2 weeks after DPC sensitization. Specified treatment: therapeutic diphenylcyclopropenone sensitization with weekly scalp DPC. The sample in question was whole blood, obtained in connection with sensitization to the hapten diphenylcyclopropenone (DPC). These receptors all stem from a man between 18 and 29 years old with alopecia areata. Some clones in this sample may be carry-over from other donors' samples.

The chain uses TRBV5-1 and TRBJ2-5; 7 positions agree with TRBD1. CDR3 length equals 14 residues. The V and J ends lost 0 bases and 4 bases, in that order; junction bases with no gene match: 3. Germline CDR1 and CDR2: SGHRS and YFSETQ. The CDR3 loop is CASSLGDRAETQYF. The CDR3 nucleotides are TGCGCCAGCAGCTTGGGGGACAGAGCAGAGACCCAGTACTTC.

Notes on this clonotype: A much larger clone is a single base away; this may be a read error. The rearrangement links TRBV19 to TRBJ1-2, with a tentative D call TRBD1 (5 bases). This CDR3 contains 12 residues. Between the trimmed V and J ends, which lost 10 bases and 7 bases, there was a span of 16 bases. The germline V gene encodes CDR1 LNHDA and CDR2 SQIVND (reference sequence). CDR3 nucleotide sequence: TGTGCCACCACAACAGGAGTCGGTGGCTACACCTTC. Its translation is CATTTGVGGYTF.

The gene calls are TRBV6-5 and TRBJ2-3, with D possibly matching TRBD1 (6 bases). This CDR3 contains 16 residues. V lost 3 bases, J lost 3 bases, and 16 bases lay in between. Germline CDR1 reads MNHEY; CDR2 reads SVGAGI. CDR3 in DNA: TGTGCCAGCAGTTATTCCACAGGGTGGGGAACAGATACGCAGTATTTT. Protein product: CASSYSTGWGTDTQYF.

This clonotype was detected a few times. The V gene is TRBV6-4, the J gene TRBJ2-1; the D gene is possibly TRBD2 (6 bases). Germline CDR1 MRHNA, CDR2 SNTAGT. V lost 5 bases and J lost 9, with 14 bases in between. There are 13 residues in the CDR3. CDR3 in DNA: TGTGCCAGCAGTAAAGGCGGGGTTGGTGAGCAGTTCTTC. Translating it yields CASSKGGVGEQFF.

This sequence joins TRBV10-2 and TRBJ1-1; D ambiguous. In germline, CDR1 is WSHSY, CDR2 SAAADI. The CDR3 has 13 residues. Between the trimmed V and J ends, which lost 6 bases and 3 bases, there was a span of 11 bases. The chain's CDR3 is CASRYKRDTEAFF. CDR3 DNA sequence: TGCGCCAGCAGGTACAAGAGGGACACTGAAGCTTTCTTT.

The chain carries TRBV20-1 and TRBJ2-3, with D tentatively TRBD1 (6 bases). Trimming pared 4 bases from V and 5 bases from J, leaving 13 bases between. From germline, CDR1 is DFQATT and CDR2 SNEGSKA (reference sequence). The CDR3 is 13 residues long. The CDR3 reads CSAKQGTRDTQYF. In nucleotides, the CDR3 is TGCAGTGCTAAGCAGGGGACCCGAGATACGCAGTATTTT.

V is TRBV7-2 and J is TRBJ2-1, with 12 bases lining up with TRBD2. The V and J ends lost 5 bases and 10 bases, in that order; junction bases with no gene match: 9. This CDR3 is built from 15 residues. Germline V lookup: CDR1 SGHTA, CDR2 FQGNSA. CDR3 in DNA: TGTGCCAGCAGCACCCGGACTAGCGGGGTAGACGAGCAGTTCTTC. Its translation is CASSTRTSGVDEQFF.

This clonotype has just a few counts. The chain has TRBV7-9 and TRBJ1-1, with TRBD1 matching 9 bases. Trimming at V came to 0 bases and at J to 5 bases, leaving 4 bases not matched to a gene. The CDR3 is 15 amino acids. Germline V gene sequence: CDR1 SEHNR, CDR2 FQNEAQ (reference sequence). The DNA of the CDR3 is TGTGCCAGCAGCTTAGCGGACAGGGGAGGGACTGAAGCTTTCTTT. This gives the protein CASSLADRGGTEAFF.

For this clonotype: Germline is not matched at one junction end, which may reflect a read error. J is TRBJ2-2 and V is TRBV3-1; 7 bases line up with TRBD2. CDR3 length equals 21 residues. The germline V gene encodes CDR1 LGHDT and CDR2 YNNKEL (reference sequence). The CDR3 reads CASTQEGGASLLRFNTGELFF. CDR3 DNA sequence: TGTGCCAGCACCCAAGAGGGAGGGGCCTCTCTTCTGCGTTTTAACACCGGGGAGCTGTTTTTT.

Remarks on this clonotype: Likely a read error: the CDR3 ends without its conserved phenylalanine or tryptophan. This chain joins TRBV7-3 and TRBJ2-6; D is unclear. V dropped 5 bases and J dropped 1 base, with 21 bases sitting between them. Germline V gene data show CDR1 as SGHTA and CDR2 as FQGTGA. The CDR3 has 19 residues. CDR3 nucleotide sequence: TGTGCCAGCAGCCTCCTCCGCGCCTCGACGGAGTCTGGGGCCAACGTCCTGACTCTC. This sequence encodes CASSLLRASTESGANVLTL.